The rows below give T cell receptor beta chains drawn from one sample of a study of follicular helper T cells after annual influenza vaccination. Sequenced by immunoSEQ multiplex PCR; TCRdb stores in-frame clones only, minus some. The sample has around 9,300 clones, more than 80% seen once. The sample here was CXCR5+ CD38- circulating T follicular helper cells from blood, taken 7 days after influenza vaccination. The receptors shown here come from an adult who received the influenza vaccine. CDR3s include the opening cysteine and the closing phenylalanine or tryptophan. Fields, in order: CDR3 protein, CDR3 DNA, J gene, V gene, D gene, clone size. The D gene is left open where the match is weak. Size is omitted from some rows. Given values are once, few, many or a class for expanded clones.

CASSAVGGGSEAFF	TGTGCCAGCAGTGCTGTCGGGGGGGGGAGTGAAGCTTTCTTT	TRBJ1-1	TRBV6-1	.	.
CASSLGTSFRSTDTQYF	TGTGCCAGCAGCTTAGGGACTAGTTTTCGGAGCACAGATACGCAGTATTTT	TRBJ2-3	TRBV11-2	TRBD2	.
CASSLPYNEQFF	TGTGCCAGCAGTTTGCCGTACAATGAGCAGTTCTTC	TRBJ2-1	TRBV28	.	.
CASSLRLSGEETQYF	TGTGCCAGCAGCTTGAGGCTTTCCGGGGAAGAGACCCAGTACTTC	TRBJ2-5	TRBV5-4	.	.
CASSPTSGAGEQFF	TGCGCCAGCAGCCCCACTAGCGGGGCGGGAGAGCAGTTCTTC	TRBJ2-1	TRBV5-1	TRBD2	.
CASSETGSGANVLTF	TGTGCCAGCAGCGAGACAGGTTCCGGGGCCAACGTCCTGACTTTC	TRBJ2-6	TRBV6-4	.	.
CASSPNRGPSSYNSPLHF	TGTGCCAGCTCACCAAACAGGGGGCCGAGCTCCTATAATTCACCCCTCCACTTT	TRBJ1-6	TRBV18	TRBD1	.
CASSPGQQPYEQYF	TGTGCCAGCTCTCCGGGACAGCAGCCCTACGAGCAGTACTTC	TRBJ2-7	TRBV18	TRBD1	.
CASRPFPLDTQYF	TGTGCCAGCAGGCCGTTCCCCCTTGATACGCAGTATTTT	TRBJ2-3	TRBV6-1	.	.
CASSVAFSGRVTEQFF	TGTGCCAGCAGCGTAGCTTTTAGCGGGAGGGTTACTGAGCAGTTCTTC	TRBJ2-1	TRBV9	TRBD2	.
CASSEVAGASGYTF	TGTGCCAGCAGTGAAGTAGCGGGGGCCAGTGGCTACACCTTC	TRBJ1-2	TRBV2	.	.
CASRAPRGGETQYF	TGTGCCAGCAGGGCTCCGAGGGGCGGGGAGACCCAGTACTTC	TRBJ2-5	TRBV6-5	.	.
CASTAGLLNTEAFF	TGTGCCAGCACCGCGGGCCTCTTGAACACTGAAGCTTTCTTT	TRBJ1-1	TRBV28	.	.
CASTPGVRNTGELFF	TGCGCCAGCACCCCGGGGGTAAGGAACACCGGGGAGCTGTTTTTT	TRBJ2-2	TRBV5-1	.	.
CASRRAGRDEQYF	TGTGCCAGCAGAAGAGCGGGACGCGACGAGCAGTACTTC	TRBJ2-7	TRBV6-6	TRBD2	.
CASTLRGSSYNEQFF	TGTGCCAGCACCTTGAGGGGAAGCTCCTACAATGAGCAGTTCTTC	TRBJ2-1	TRBV5-8	.	once
CASSLSGFGSMNTEAFF	TGCGCCAGCAGCTTGTCTGGGTTTGGCAGCATGAACACTGAAGCTTTCTTT	TRBJ1-1	TRBV5-1	.	.
CASSSSRVRETQYF	TGTGCCAGCAGTTCCTCCAGGGTTCGAGAGACCCAGTACTTC	TRBJ2-5	TRBV28	.	.
CASSRGGLGEKLFF	TGTGCCAGCAGTCGAGGAGGCCTAGGTGAAAAACTGTTTTTT	TRBJ1-4	TRBV28	.	.
CASSKTGRLAGHNEQFF	TGTGCCAGTAGTAAGACAGGGCGTCTAGCGGGACACAATGAGCAGTTCTTC	TRBJ2-1	TRBV19	TRBD2	once
CASSPKQGGTEAFF	TGTGCCAGCTCACCCAAGCAGGGTGGCACTGAAGCTTTCTTT	TRBJ1-1	TRBV18	.	.
CASSPDQNTEAFF	TGTGCCAGCTCACCGGACCAGAACACTGAAGCTTTCTTT	TRBJ1-1	TRBV18	.	.
CASSAAADSGGTDTQYF	TGCGCCAGCAGCGCGGCGGCCGATAGCGGGGGGACAGATACGCAGTATTTT	TRBJ2-3	TRBV5-1	TRBD2	.
CAISDSGLAGVGGETQYF	TGTGCCATCAGCGACTCGGGACTAGCGGGAGTAGGGGGAGAGACCCAGTACTTC	TRBJ2-5	TRBV10-3	TRBD2	.
CASSPSPGLAGEKTQYF	TGTGCCAGCAGCCCGTCGCCGGGACTAGCGGGAGAAAAGACCCAGTACTTC	TRBJ2-5	TRBV5-6	TRBD2	.
CASSLLRDSYYGYTF	TGTGCCAGCAGCTTACTCCGGGACAGCTACTATGGCTACACCTTC	TRBJ1-2	TRBV7-2	TRBD1	.